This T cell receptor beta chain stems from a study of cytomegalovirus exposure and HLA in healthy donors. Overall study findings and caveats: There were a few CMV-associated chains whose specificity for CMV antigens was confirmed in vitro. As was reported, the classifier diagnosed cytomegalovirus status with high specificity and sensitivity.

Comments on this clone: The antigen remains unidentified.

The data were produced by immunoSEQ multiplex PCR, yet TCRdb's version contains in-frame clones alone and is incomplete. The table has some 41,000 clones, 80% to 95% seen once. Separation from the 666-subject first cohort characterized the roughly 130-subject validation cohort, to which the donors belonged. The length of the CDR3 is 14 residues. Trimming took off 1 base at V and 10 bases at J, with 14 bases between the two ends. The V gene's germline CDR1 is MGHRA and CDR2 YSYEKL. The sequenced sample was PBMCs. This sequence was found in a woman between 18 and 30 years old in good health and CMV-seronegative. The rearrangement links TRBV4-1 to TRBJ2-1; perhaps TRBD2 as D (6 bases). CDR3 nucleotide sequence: TGCGCCAGCAGCCAAGTGGGACCGGAGGGCGAGCAGTTCTTC. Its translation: CASSQVGPEGEQFF.